This entry lists 19 T cell receptor beta chains sequenced from one sample in a study of blood T cell repertoires in COVID-19. Here immunoSEQ multiplex PCR was the method, and the copy in TCRdb shows in-frame clones only, minus some. Found here are around 100,000 clones, 80% to 95% of them singletons; the top ten hold approximately 5.1%. Sequencing was done on a sample of peripheral blood. The receptors derive from a man between 65 and 79 years old with acute or convalescent COVID-19.

As regards this clone: One end of the junction is discordant with germline, which a read error may explain. The rearrangement links TRBV6-5 to TRBJ1-5; the D gene is possibly TRBD1 (6 bases). CDR1 is MNHEY, CDR2 SVGAGI, per germline. The CDR3 extends over 14 amino acids. CDR3 amino acids: CASSLDGGKQPQHF. CDR3 in DNA: TGTGCCAGCAGTCTGGATGGGGGCAAACAGCCCCAGCATTTT.

The chain has TRBV27 and TRBJ2-2, with D unclear. CDR3 length equals 15 residues. With 5 bases removed from V and 2 bases from J, the gap between germline ends came to 12 bases. The germline V gene encodes CDR1 MNHEY and CDR2 SMNVEV (reference sequence). The CDR3 region is CASSRIGHNTGELFF. Written as DNA, the CDR3 is TGTGCCAGCAGTCGGATTGGGCATAACACCGGGGAGCTGTTTTTT.

The chain links TRBV14 to TRBJ1-2; 8 nucleotides match TRBD1. Trimming at V came to 4 bases and at J to 3 bases, leaving 13 bases not matched to a gene. The germline CDR1 and CDR2 sequences are SGHDN and FVKESK. The CDR3 is 17 residues long. The CDR3 DNA is TGTGCCAGCAGCCCCGGACAGGGCGCCCCGTTATACTATGGCTACACCTTC. Translating it yields CASSPGQGAPLYYGYTF.

V is TRBV7-9 and J is TRBJ2-1, with 13 positions matching TRBD2. Germline V gives CDR1 SEHNR, CDR2 FQNEAQ (reference sequence). This CDR3 is 15 amino acids long. The V and J ends lost 3 bases and 6 bases, in that order; junction bases with no gene match: 2. The CDR3 nucleotides read TGTGCCAGCAGCTTTCGACTAGCGGGAGGCAATGAGCAGTTCTTC. Amino acid sequence: CASSFRLAGGNEQFF. Full variable domain (missing parts from reference TRBV7-9 and TRBJ2-1): DTGVSQNPRHKITKRGQNVTFRCDPISEHNRLYWYRQTLGQGPEFLTYFQNEAQLEKSRLLSDRFSAERPKGSFSTLEIQRTEQGDSAMYLCASSFRLAGGNEQFFGPGTRLTVL.

The chain has TRBV2 and TRBJ2-3; the D gene is possibly TRBD2 (6 bases). Germline-derived CDR1 and CDR2 are SNHLY and FYNNEI. The CDR3 covers 12 residues. V gave up 8 bases and J gave up 3 bases, with 9 bases separating them. The CDR3 nucleotides read TGTGCCAGCGGGGGGACTACAGATACGCAGTATTTT. Protein: CASGGTTDTQYF.

J is TRBJ1-5 and V is TRBV5-1; no clear D. CDR1 and CDR2 from the germline V gene are SGHRS and YFSETQ. V lost 1 base, J lost 4 bases, and 9 bases lay in between. The CDR3 consists of 14 residues. CDR3 coding DNA: TGCGCCAGCAGCTTGAGTACGGGGAATCAGCCCCAGCATTTT. Its translation: CASSLSTGNQPQHF.

The rearrangement links TRBV18 to TRBJ1-2; D is unclear. CDR1 is KGHSH and CDR2 is LQKENI in the germline V gene. With 2 bases removed from V and 7 bases from J, the gap between germline ends came to 11 bases. The length of the CDR3 is 13 residues. The CDR3 is CASSPRTEGGYTF. The CDR3 DNA reads as TGTGCCAGCTCACCAAGGACTGAAGGTGGCTACACCTTC.

The CDR3 reads CASSLEDRPGTDTQYF. The CDR3 nucleotides read TGCGCCAGCAGCTTGGAGGACAGGCCGGGCACAGATACGCAGTATTTT. This chain uses TRBV5-1 with TRBJ2-3, with 7 positions matching TRBD1. V shed 0 bases, J shed 1 base, and the junction held 5 bases outside the gene matches. The CDR3 covers 16 residues. Germline V CDR1 and CDR2: SGHRS, YFSETQ.

V is TRBV18 and J is TRBJ1-3; D is undetermined. The germline V and J ends were trimmed by 3 bases and 0 bases, with 9 bases remaining between them. This CDR3 has 15 amino acids. Germline loops: CDR1 KGHSH, CDR2 LQKENI. For the CDR3, the DNA is TGTGCCAGCTCACCGATCAGGTACTCTGGAAACACCATATATTTT. Amino acids: CASSPIRYSGNTIYF.

The CDR3 is CASSREGLAGGQTQYF. The CDR3, as DNA: TGTGCCAGCAGCAGAGAGGGACTAGCGGGGGGCCAGACCCAGTACTTC. This chain links TRBV7-2 with TRBJ2-5, with 15 bases aligning to TRBD2. V was clipped by 5 bases and J by 6 bases; unmatched bases: 7. Germline CDR1 SGHTA, CDR2 FQGNSA. This CDR3 region has 16 residues.

The rearrangement uses TRBV6-5 and TRBJ1-2, with D tentatively TRBD1 (5 bases). Germline lookup yields CDR1 MNHEY and CDR2 SVGAGI. The CDR3 covers 13 residues. Trimming removed 7 bases from V and 2 bases from J, with 11 bases in between. In DNA form, the CDR3 reads TGTGCCAGCAAATTAGCAGGGAACTATGGCTACACCTTC. Amino acid sequence: CASKLAGNYGYTF.

The rearrangement uses TRBV28 and TRBJ2-4; TRBD2 agrees at 9 bases. CDR1 and CDR2 from the germline V gene are MDHEN and SYDVKM. The CDR3 is made up of 14 amino acids. J lost 8 bases, V lost 3 bases, and 5 bases had no gene match. This CDR3 reads CASSFGTSRYIQYF. The CDR3 DNA is TGTGCCAGCAGTTTCGGGACTAGCAGGTACATTCAGTACTTC.

This chain connects TRBV6-1 to TRBJ2-3; 7 bases are shared with TRBD2. Unmatched junction bases numbered 9, after V lost 0 bases and J lost 9 bases. This CDR3 is 15 amino acids long. CDR1 and CDR2 (germline): MNHNS, SASEGT. The CDR3 sequence: CASSEASERGRTQYF. The DNA of the CDR3 is TGTGCCAGCAGTGAAGCCTCGGAGCGGGGTCGGACGCAGTATTTT.

This sequence joins TRBV7-3 and TRBJ1-1; 9 bases align to TRBD1. The CDR3 covers 14 residues. Germline values: CDR1 SGHTA, CDR2 FQGTGA. The V and J ends lost 0 bases and 8 bases, in that order; junction bases with no gene match: 4. The CDR3 spells CASSLTGQGAEAFF. The CDR3 DNA follows: TGTGCCAGCAGCTTAACGGGACAGGGAGCCGAAGCTTTCTTT.

The CDR3 region is CASSTPKTGTGTTEAFF. CDR3 bases: TGCGCCAGCAGCACCCCTAAGACCGGGACAGGTACCACTGAAGCTTTCTTT. The chain combines TRBV5-1 with TRBJ1-1; 8 positions agree with TRBD1. The V segment lost 4 bases and the J segment 4 bases; nucleotides outside the gene matches: 15. This CDR3 contains 17 residues. Germline V CDR1 and CDR2: SGHRS, YFSETQ.

The gene calls are TRBV7-9 and TRBJ1-1, with TRBD1 matching over 7 bases. CDR1 is SEHNR, CDR2 FQNEAQ, per germline (reference sequence). The CDR3 contains 14 residues. J gave up 2 bases and V 3 bases, and 3 bases lay outside the gene matches. CDR3 nucleotides: TGTGCCAGCAGCTTCCGGGACAGCAACACTGAAGCTTTCTTT. Translating it yields CASSFRDSNTEAFF. The full variable domain, completed using reference TRBV7-9 and TRBJ1-1, is DTGVSQNPRHKITKRGQNVTFRCDPISEHNRLYWYRQTLGQGPEFLTYFQNEAQLEKSRLLSDRFSAERPKGSFSTLEIQRTEQGDSAMYLCASSFRDSNTEAFFGQGTRLTVV.

In DNA, the CDR3 is TGTGCCAGCAGCTTGCGACAGTTGGGGCACACCATATATTTT. Its protein is CASSLRQLGHTIYF. The chain recombines TRBV5-6 with TRBJ1-3; D is possibly TRBD1 (5 bases). Deletions cut 1 base from V and 8 bases from J, with 13 bases between. This CDR3 is built from 14 residues. Germline-derived CDR1 and CDR2 are SGHDT and YYEEEE.

The chain employs TRBV24-1 and TRBJ1-1; 10 bases are a match to TRBD1. Germline V lookup: CDR1 KGHDR, CDR2 SFDVKD. The ends lost 9 bases at V and 0 bases at J; junction bases unmatched: 3. This CDR3 region has 14 residues. This chain's CDR3 is CATRQGALNTEAFF. CDR3 nucleotides: TGTGCCACCCGACAGGGGGCTTTGAACACTGAAGCTTTCTTT.

The chain links TRBV6-2 or TRBV6-3 to TRBJ2-5; 7 bases match TRBD1. The CDR3 is 15 amino acids. Germline V gene lookup returns CDR1 MNHEY and CDR2 SVGEGT. V lost 6 bases and J lost 5; bases outside the gene matches: 12. The CDR3 DNA reads TGTGCCAGCAGCGTAAAGAAGACAGGGTGGGAGACCCAGTACTTC. Translated, it gives CASSVKKTGWETQYF.